The present entry profiles one T cell receptor beta chain with its context. As yet, its antigen is unknown. Sequenced by immunoSEQ multiplex PCR; TCRdb stores in-frame clones only, minus some. The sample lists roughly 45,000 clones, 80% to 85% occurring once. The sample belongs to a study of radiation and T cells in renal cell carcinoma. Notes on the study in general: In blood, top tumor clones expanded by 2 weeks, shrinking by 4.

The length of the CDR3 is 15 residues. Germline CDR1 and CDR2: LNHDA and SQIVND (reference sequence). The J segment lost 5 bases and the V segment lost 9 bases, leaving 14 bases of the junction unmatched. Time point specified: blood 4 weeks post-SBRT, at nephrectomy. Treatment: 15 Gy SBRT to primary tumor, nephrectomy 4 weeks later. Nephrectomy followed 15 Gy stereotactic body radiation by 4 weeks. The patient's renal cell carcinoma had clear cell pathology. This chain links TRBV19 with TRBJ2-7, with TRBD1 identical over 9 bases. The receptor's source is a woman aged 70 to 79 with renal cell carcinoma. The sequencing used blood, collected from a patient whose treatment included radiotherapy and nephrectomy. CDR3 region: CASAPTTGGMHEQYF. For the CDR3, the DNA is TGTGCCAGCGCACCAACGACAGGGGGAATGCACGAGCAGTACTTC.